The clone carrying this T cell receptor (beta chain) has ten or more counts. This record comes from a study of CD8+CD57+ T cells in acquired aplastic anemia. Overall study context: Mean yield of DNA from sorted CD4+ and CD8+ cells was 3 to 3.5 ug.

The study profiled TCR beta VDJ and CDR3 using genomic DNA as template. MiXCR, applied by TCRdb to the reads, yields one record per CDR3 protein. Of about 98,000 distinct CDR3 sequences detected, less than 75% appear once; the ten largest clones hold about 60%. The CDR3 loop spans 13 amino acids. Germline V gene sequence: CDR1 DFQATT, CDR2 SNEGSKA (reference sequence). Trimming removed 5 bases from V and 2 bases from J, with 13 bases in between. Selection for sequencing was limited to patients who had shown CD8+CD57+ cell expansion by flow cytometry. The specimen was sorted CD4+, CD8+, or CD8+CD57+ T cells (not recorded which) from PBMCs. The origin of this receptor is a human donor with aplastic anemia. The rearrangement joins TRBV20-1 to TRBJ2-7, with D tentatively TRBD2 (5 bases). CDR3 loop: CSAEGFRTYEQYF. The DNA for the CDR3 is TGCAGTGCTGAGGGATTTCGCACCTACGAGCAGTACTTC.